Listed here are 25 T cell receptor beta chains from one sample, sequenced in a study of cytomegalovirus exposure and HLA in healthy donors. PCR amplification relied on 60 Vbeta primers (plus 13 Jbeta primers). Only in-frame clones appear in the TCRdb table, and some are missing; sequencing was by immunoSEQ multiplex PCR. In the table there are around 250,000 clones, over 70% of which are singletons. The sequenced sample consisted of PBMCs. The receptors stem from a woman aged 55 to 70 in good health and CMV-seropositive.

The chain links TRBV9 to TRBJ2-2; TRBD2 agrees at 9 bases. The junction had 6 bases not matched to a gene; V was cut back by 5 bases and J by 7 bases. Germline V gene data show CDR1 as SGDLS and CDR2 as YYNGEE. CDR3 length: 14 amino acids. Here the CDR3 DNA reads TGTGCCAGCAGTGGTGGGACTAGCAGCGGGGAGCTGTTTTTT. Residues: CASSGGTSSGELFF.

V is TRBV10-3 and J is TRBJ2-2; 8 bases match TRBD2. Trimming took 5 bases from V and 7 from J; bases not matched to a gene: 12. Germline lookup yields CDR1 ENHRY and CDR2 SYGVKD. This CDR3 contains 16 residues. The CDR3 DNA sequence: TGTGCCATCAGTCCGGGACTAGTTATCGGGGGCGGGGAGCTGTTTTTT. Translated, it gives CAISPGLVIGGGELFF.

The chain links TRBV19 to TRBJ2-1; no clear D gene. This CDR3 has 15 residues. Trimming pared 5 bases from V and 8 bases from J, leaving 19 bases between. From germline, CDR1 is LNHDA and CDR2 SQIVND (reference sequence). The CDR3 DNA reads as TGTGCCAGTAGTTTTCGCCGGCAGGTCGGCCATGAGCAGTTCTTC. The encoded protein is CASSFRRQVGHEQFF.

V usage is TRBV15 and J usage is TRBJ2-5, with 8 bases that match TRBD2. TRBJ2-7 matches the DNA end more closely, so the J call is doubtful. CDR3 length: 14 residues. Looked up from germline, CDR1 is LNHNV and CDR2 is YYDKDF (reference sequence). CDR3 nucleotides: TGTGCCACCAGCACGACTAGCGAGAACTACGAGCAGTACTTC. Encoded protein: CATSTTSENYEQYF.

This clone was counted only a few times. The V and J genes are TRBV12-5 and TRBJ1-1; D perhaps matches TRBD1 (6 bases). V was pared by 0 bases and J by 1 base, with 9 bases between. The CDR3 runs to 15 residues. From germline, CDR1 is LGHNT and CDR2 FRNRAP. The CDR3 nucleotides read TGTGCTAGTGGTTTGGTTCCACAGGGGAACACTGAAGCTTTCTTT. This encodes CASGLVPQGNTEAFF.

The CDR3 sequence is CASSEGRGPGKTDTQYF. In nucleotides, the CDR3 is TGTGCCAGCAGTGAAGGGCGGGGGCCGGGTAAGACAGATACGCAGTATTTT. The genes are TRBV2 and TRBJ2-3; possibly TRBD2 for D (7 bases). The germline V gene has CDR1 SNHLY and CDR2 FYNNEI. Trimming removed 1 base from V and 3 bases from J, with 17 bases in between. This CDR3 is 17 amino acids long. The full variable domain, with the rest looked up from reference TRBV2 and TRBJ2-3, is EPEVTQTPSHQVTQMGQEVILRCVPISNHLYFYWYRQILGQKVEFLVSFYNNEISEKSEIFDDQFSVERPDGSNFTLKIRSTKLEDSAMYFCASSEGRGPGKTDTQYFGPGTRLTVL.

The chain uses TRBV7-6 and TRBJ1-2; no reliable D call. The V end lost 5 bases, the J end lost 6 bases, and 13 bases lay between the germline ends. The CDR3 is made up of 13 amino acids. Germline V gene lookup returns CDR1 SGHVS and CDR2 FNYEAQ. CDR3 nucleotides: TGTGCCAGCAGCCGACTTTTAATGGATGGCTACACCTTC. Encoded protein: CASSRLLMDGYTF.

V is TRBV5-4 and J is TRBJ1-1; the D is unclear. Looked up from germline, CDR1 is SGHNT and CDR2 is YYREEE (reference sequence). V gave up 3 bases and J gave up 4 bases, with 16 bases separating them. This CDR3 has 15 residues. The CDR3 reads CASSSPGGSVTEAFF. In DNA form, the CDR3 reads TGTGCCAGCAGCTCACCGGGAGGGTCGGTCACTGAAGCTTTCTTT.

This clone has just a few counts. The chain uses TRBV18 and TRBJ2-1, with 7 bases fitting TRBD2. Germline V gives CDR1 KGHSH, CDR2 LQKENI. The CDR3 covers 14 residues. J gave up 11 bases and V 0 bases, and 7 bases lay outside the gene matches. CDR3 amino acids: CASSPPSQREQQFF. CDR3 bases: TGTGCCAGCTCACCACCCTCCCAGCGGGAACAGCAGTTCTTC.

The chain has TRBV28 and TRBJ2-5; D perhaps matches TRBD1 (6 bases). Deletions cut 7 bases from V and 2 bases from J, with 17 bases between. CDR1 and CDR2 (germline): MDHEN, SYDVKM. The CDR3 runs 15 residues. The DNA for the CDR3 is TGTGCCAGCAAAGGGTGGGGGCAGAAACAAGAGACCCAGTACTTC. It yields the protein CASKGWGQKQETQYF.

CDR3 bases: TGTGCCAGCAGCGCCGCCGGGACAGAGCAGTTCTTC. It encodes CASSAAGTEQFF. The genes are TRBV9 and TRBJ2-1; tentative D call: TRBD1 (6 bases). The CDR3 consists of 12 residues. Per the germline V gene, CDR1 is SGDLS and CDR2 is YYNGEE. V lost 3 bases and J lost 10, with 11 bases in between.

The chain carries TRBV15 and TRBJ2-7, with 13 bases aligning to TRBD2. Germline V gene data show CDR1 as LNHNV and CDR2 as YYDKDF (reference sequence). The CDR3 has 17 residues. V shed 0 bases, J shed 3 bases, and the junction held 5 bases outside the gene matches. CDR3 loop: CATSREGGTSGNYEQYF. The DNA for the CDR3 is TGTGCCACCAGCAGAGAAGGCGGGACTAGCGGGAACTACGAGCAGTACTTC.

This clone was seen a few times. V usage is TRBV6-6 and J usage is TRBJ2-7; the D gene is possibly TRBD1 (6 bases). The V end was cut by 0 bases, the J end by 6 bases, with 18 bases between. There are 16 residues in the CDR3. The germline V gene has CDR1 MNHNY and CDR2 SVGAGI (reference sequence). The DNA for the CDR3 is TGTGCCAGCAGTTACTCGATTGCAGGGGAAGCTTCCGAGCAGTACTTC. This translates into CASSYSIAGEASEQYF.

The chain has TRBV5-1 and TRBJ2-5; 10 bases map to TRBD2. TRBJ2-7 matches the DNA end more closely, so the J call is doubtful. The CDR3 length is 17 residues. Per the germline V gene, CDR1 is SGHRS and CDR2 is YFSETQ. CDR3: CASSPDFSGGISYEQYF. CDR3 DNA sequence: TGCGCCAGCAGCCCTGACTTTAGCGGGGGGATTTCCTACGAGCAGTACTTC.

The rearrangement uses TRBV28 and TRBJ1-5; 9 bases agree with TRBD1. Germline V lookup: CDR1 MDHEN, CDR2 SYDVKM. This CDR3 spans 15 amino acids. With 6 bases clipped from V and 1 base from J, the junction kept 4 bases outside the gene matches. The CDR3 region is CASRKTGGSNQPQHF. In DNA, the CDR3 is TGTGCCAGCAGGAAGACAGGGGGGAGCAATCAGCCCCAGCATTTT. The full variable domain, completed using reference TRBV28 and TRBJ1-5, is DVKVTQSSRYLVKRTGEKVFLECVQDMDHENMFWYRQDPGLGLRLIYFSYDVKMKEKGDIPEGYSVSREKKERFSLILESASTNQTSMYLCASRKTGGSNQPQHFGDGTRLSIL.

A note on this clone: Other nucleotide sequences from this sample produce the same CDR3. V is TRBV11-2 and J is TRBJ1-2, with TRBD1 identical over 7 bases. Trimming took 6 bases from V and 2 from J; bases not matched to a gene: 12. CDR1 and CDR2 from the germline V gene are SGHAT and FQNNGV. CDR3 length: 16 amino acids. CDR3 residues: CASRSLTGRSNYGYTF. CDR3 DNA: TGTGCCAGCAGATCTCTGACAGGGCGTTCGAACTATGGCTACACCTTC.

The rearrangement joins TRBV5-6 to TRBJ2-7, with unresolved D. CDR3 length equals 13 residues. The germline V gene has CDR1 SGHDT and CDR2 YYEEEE. Trimming removed 4 bases from V and 3 bases from J, with 11 bases in between. The CDR3 nucleotides are TGTGCCAGCAGCCCGAACTCCCTCTACGAGCAGTACTTC. This gives the protein CASSPNSLYEQYF.

V and J are TRBV23-1 and TRBJ2-5, with a weak D call TRBD2 (5 bases). The DNA end is a closer match to TRBJ2-7, so the J assignment may be wrong. TRBV23-1 counts as an open reading frame of uncertain function. The CDR3 spans 14 residues. The CDR3 loop reads CASSQGETPYEQYF. In nucleotides, the CDR3 is TGCGCCAGCAGTCAAGGGGAGACCCCCTACGAGCAGTACTTC.

CDR3 coding DNA: TGTGCCAGCAGCGTTGAAGCCCAGGGACAGGGGGGCGGCTACACCTTC. Its protein is CASSVEAQGQGGGYTF. The rearrangement joins TRBV9 to TRBJ1-2; TRBD1 matches 11 bases. The trim removed 2 bases at V and 8 bases at J, leaving 11 bases unmatched. This CDR3 is 16 amino acids long. CDR1 and CDR2 from the germline V gene are SGDLS and YYNGEE.

This clone was observed once. The chain couples TRBV6-5 to TRBJ1-2; maybe TRBD1 (5 bases). Germline V gene sequence: CDR1 MNHEY, CDR2 SVGAGI. The CDR3 sequence is 15 residues long. V was shortened by 5 bases and J by 0 bases, with 13 bases between the two germline ends. The CDR3 region has the DNA TGTGCCAGCAGTCACAGACAGAGCTCTAACTATGGCTACACCTTC. Encoded protein: CASSHRQSSNYGYTF.

The gene calls are TRBV10-3 and TRBJ1-5; perhaps TRBD1 as D (6 bases). Germline V gives CDR1 ENHRY, CDR2 SYGVKD. Trimming removed 3 bases at V and 2 bases at J, with 11 bases between. CDR3 length: 15 residues. CDR3 bases: TGTGCCATCAGTGATGGCGGGGGCCGCAATCAGCCCCAGCATTTT. Protein sequence: CAISDGGGRNQPQHF.

The rearrangement links TRBV4-1 to TRBJ2-5; TRBD1 might be the D (5 bases). Trimming removed 4 bases at V and 5 bases at J, with 17 bases between. CDR1 is MGHRA and CDR2 is YSYEKL in the germline V gene. The CDR3 covers 15 residues. Here the CDR3 reads CASSRQPGKGETQYF. Here the CDR3 DNA reads TGCGCCAGCAGCCGGCAACCAGGGAAGGGGGAGACCCAGTACTTC.

This chain links TRBV19 with TRBJ2-2, with 7 positions matching TRBD2. The CDR3 consists of 15 residues. The germline V gene encodes CDR1 LNHDA and CDR2 SQIVND (reference sequence). After removal of 9 bases from V and 3 bases from J, the junction contained 10 bases not matched to a gene. The CDR3: CARPSGEGDTGELFF. The CDR3 DNA reads TGTGCCAGGCCGTCGGGGGAGGGCGACACCGGGGAGCTGTTTTTT.

The chain has TRBV7-2 and TRBJ2-5; no definite D call. The end of the DNA is better explained by TRBJ2-7, so the J call may be wrong. The length of the CDR3 is 11 residues. Per germline, CDR1 SGHTA and CDR2 FQGNSA. The CDR3 region is CASSPLYEQYF. The CDR3, as DNA: TGTGCCAGCAGCCCCCTCTACGAGCAGTACTTC.

The rearrangement joins TRBV4-1 to TRBJ2-1; 13 nucleotides line up with TRBD2. The J segment lost 4 bases and the V segment lost 1 base, leaving 1 base of the junction unmatched. The CDR3 has 16 amino acids. Germline CDR1 reads MGHRA; CDR2 reads YSYEKL. CDR3 in amino acids: CASSQGTSGRYNEQFF. CDR3 nucleotides: TGCGCCAGCAGCCAAGGGACTAGCGGGAGATACAATGAGCAGTTCTTC.